The 24 T cell receptor beta chains below were found in one sample sequenced in a study of blood T cell repertoires in COVID-19. Generated by immunoSEQ multiplex PCR, the TCRdb table keeps only in-frame clones and is missing some. The sample lists 150,000 to 200,000 clones, 89% occurring once. The sample taken for sequencing was PBMCs or T cells enriched from blood (not recorded which). The receptors come from a woman between 35 and 50 years old with acute COVID-19.

The chain carries TRBV2 and TRBJ2-1, with a weak D call TRBD2 (5 bases). The CDR3 runs 14 residues. Looked up from germline, CDR1 is SNHLY and CDR2 is FYNNEI. Trimming pared 4 bases from V and 2 bases from J, leaving 9 bases between. The CDR3 sequence: CASSVSGTYNEQFF. CDR3 sequence (DNA): TGTGCCAGCAGTGTTTCGGGGACCTACAATGAGCAGTTCTTC. Together with reference TRBV2 and TRBJ2-1, the CDR3 gives the full variable domain: EPEVTQTPSHQVTQMGQEVILRCVPISNHLYFYWYRQILGQKVEFLVSFYNNEISEKSEIFDDQFSVERPDGSNFTLKIRSTKLEDSAMYFCASSVSGTYNEQFFGPGTRLTVL.

This chain joins TRBV28 and TRBJ2-7; TRBD2 agrees at 10 bases. V was clipped by 7 bases and J by 3 bases; unmatched bases: 12. Germline V gives CDR1 MDHEN, CDR2 SYDVKM. The CDR3 covers 16 residues. CDR3 DNA sequence: TGTGCCAGCACCCTCCCCAGGGCTAGCGGGAGCTACGAGCAGTACTTC. Amino acids: CASTLPRASGSYEQYF.

V and J are TRBV7-2 and TRBJ2-5; TRBD2 agrees at 7 bases. The CDR3 runs to 18 residues. CDR1 is SGHTA and CDR2 is FQGNSA in the germline V gene. After removal of 1 base from V and 3 bases from J, the junction contained 14 bases not matched to a gene. For the CDR3, the DNA is TGTGCCAGCAGCTTAGGATCGGGGGTGGGCCTAGCGGAAGAGACCCAGTACTTC. This encodes CASSLGSGVGLAEETQYF.

The rearrangement uses TRBV15 and TRBJ1-6; D ambiguous. This CDR3 comprises 16 residues. Per germline, CDR1 LNHNV and CDR2 YYDKDF (reference sequence). With 3 bases removed from V and 1 base from J, the gap between germline ends came to 10 bases. Here the CDR3 reads CATSRRDFSYNSPLHF. CDR3 nucleotide sequence: TGTGCCACCAGCAGGAGGGATTTTTCCTATAATTCACCCCTCCACTTT. Full variable domain (missing parts from reference TRBV15 and TRBJ1-6): DAMVIQNPRYQVTQFGKPVTLSCSQTLNHNVMYWYQQKSSQAPKLLFHYYDKDFNNEADTPDNFQSRRPNTSFCFLDIRSPGLGDTAMYLCATSRRDFSYNSPLHFGNGTRLTVT.

This chain uses TRBV12-3 or TRBV12-4 with TRBJ1-4; D is ambiguous. This CDR3 contains 12 residues. V was pared by 2 bases and J by 12 bases, with 10 bases between. The CDR3 here is CASSLLTGELFF. The DNA of the CDR3 is TGTGCCAGCAGTTTACTTACCGGAGAACTGTTTTTT.

The V gene is TRBV5-1, the J gene TRBJ2-3, with 9 bases that match TRBD1. The CDR3 runs to 14 residues. V trimming: 5 bases; J trimming: 1 base; junction bases outside the gene matches: 2. The V gene's germline CDR1 is SGHRS and CDR2 YFSETQ. Here the CDR3 DNA reads TGCGCCAGCAGGCGGGACAGGGGCACAGATACGCAGTATTTT. It codes for CASRRDRGTDTQYF.

The rearrangement joins TRBV7-8 to TRBJ1-6; TRBD1 agrees at 7 bases. The CDR3 spans 16 residues. Germline CDR1 reads SGHVS; CDR2 reads FQNEAQ. Trimming took 1 base from V and 6 from J; bases not matched to a gene: 6. CDR3 residues: CASSLVGGQSNSPLHF. CDR3 nucleotides: TGTGCCAGCAGCTTAGTAGGGGGACAGTCTAATTCACCCCTCCACTTT. Based on the CDR3 plus reference TRBV7-8 and TRBJ1-6, the full variable domain is GAGVSQSPRYKVAKRGQDVALRCDPISGHVSLFWYQQALGQGPEFLTYFQNEAQLDKSGLPSDRFFAERPEGSVSTLKIQRTQQEDSAVYLCASSLVGGQSNSPLHFGNGTRLTVT.

The chain combines TRBV28 with TRBJ1-5; D gene ambiguous. Germline lookup yields CDR1 MDHEN and CDR2 SYDVKM. Trimming removed 4 bases at V and 3 bases at J, with 28 bases between. The CDR3 runs 20 residues. The CDR3 here is CASSYPGPGKRFLHNQPQHF. Here the CDR3 DNA reads TGTGCCAGCAGTTACCCCGGACCCGGGAAGCGATTCTTACACAATCAGCCCCAGCATTTT.

The chain links TRBV24-1 to TRBJ1-3; unclear D gene. Germline values: CDR1 KGHDR, CDR2 SFDVKD. Between the trimmed V and J ends, which lost 5 bases and 1 base, there was a span of 5 bases. The CDR3 runs to 13 residues. CDR3 nucleotides: TGTGCCACCAGTGGAGGATCTGGAAACACCATATATTTT. This codes for CATSGGSGNTIYF.

This rearrangement joins TRBV7-3 to TRBJ2-3; TRBD2 aligns across 14 bases. The CDR3 is 16 amino acids. The junction had 4 bases not matched to a gene; V was cut back by 5 bases and J by 3 bases. Looked up from germline, CDR1 is SGHTA and CDR2 is FQGTGA. This CDR3 is CASSRTSGGLTDTQYF. CDR3 bases: TGTGCCAGCAGCCGGACTAGCGGGGGGCTGACAGATACGCAGTATTTT.

This chain connects TRBV28 to TRBJ2-3; TRBD1 matches at 7 bases. The CDR3 runs to 14 residues. V shed 3 bases and J 6 bases; nucleotides not matched to a gene: 6. Germline assignment: CDR1 MDHEN and CDR2 SYDVKM. CDR3 nucleotide sequence: TGTGCCAGCAGTTTTCCAGGGGGAAGGGATACGCAGTATTTT. Translating it yields CASSFPGGRDTQYF.

This chain links TRBV4-3 with TRBJ2-7; 10 positions match TRBD2. Germline loops: CDR1 LGHNA, CDR2 YSLEER. J lost 12 bases, V lost 1 base, and 6 bases had no gene match. CDR3 size: 13 residues. The CDR3 protein is CASSQAVGLAAYF. CDR3 DNA: TGCGCCAGCAGCCAAGCAGTAGGACTAGCGGCGTACTTC.

V usage is TRBV10-3 and J usage is TRBJ1-2, with a tentative D call TRBD1 (5 bases). CDR1 is ENHRY and CDR2 is SYGVKD in the germline V gene. The length of the CDR3 is 16 residues. The ends were cut back, 0 bases at V and 3 bases at J, with 14 bases in the middle. CDR3 residues: CAISESTALRYYGYTF. CDR3 bases: TGTGCCATCAGTGAGTCGACAGCCCTTCGCTACTATGGCTACACCTTC.

V and J are TRBV3-1 (or the pseudogene TRBV3-2) and TRBJ1-5, with D unclear. This CDR3 contains 15 residues. Looked up from germline, CDR1 is LGHDT and CDR2 is YNNKEL (reference sequence). Deletions cut 0 bases from V and 3 bases from J, with 9 bases between. The CDR3 DNA follows: TGTGCCAGCAGCCAAGAGGGAGTTGCCAATCAGCCCCAGCATTTT. It yields the protein CASSQEGVANQPQHF.

The V gene is TRBV28, the J gene TRBJ1-5; no reliable D call. Trimming left V 6 bases short and J 4 bases short, with 10 bases between. Germline V gene lookup returns CDR1 MDHEN and CDR2 SYDVKM. The CDR3 length is 13 residues. The CDR3 sequence: CASSLAGNQPQHF. The CDR3 DNA reads as TGTGCCAGCAGCCTTGCGGGGAATCAGCCCCAGCATTTT.

The chain couples TRBV19 to TRBJ2-5; possibly TRBD2 for D (5 bases). The V end was cut by 6 bases, the J end by 3 bases, with 14 bases between. The CDR3 runs to 14 residues. The germline V gene encodes CDR1 LNHDA and CDR2 SQIVND (reference sequence). Here the CDR3 DNA reads TGTGCCAGTAGGTCCACGGGGTTGAAAGAGACCCAGTACTTC. It translates to CASRSTGLKETQYF.

The rearrangement links TRBV2 to TRBJ1-1; no firm D call. Germline CDR1 is SNHLY and CDR2 is FYNNEI. The V and J ends lost 7 bases and 2 bases respectively, with 14 bases between them. This CDR3 region has 14 residues. CDR3 bases: TGTGCCAGCACTAATAGCCGGGGAAACACTGAAGCTTTCTTT. Protein product: CASTNSRGNTEAFF.

V is TRBV6-2 or TRBV6-3 and J is TRBJ2-2; TRBD2 agrees at 9 bases. CDR1 and CDR2 (germline): MNHEY, SVGEGT. CDR3 length: 20 residues. The junction had 16 bases not matched to a gene; V was cut back by 2 bases and J by 3 bases. This CDR3 reads CASSYSLTSGLTEDTGELFF. In DNA, the CDR3 is TGTGCCAGCAGTTACAGTCTTACTAGCGGGCTGACCGAGGACACCGGGGAGCTGTTTTTT.

The chain has TRBV6-5 and TRBJ1-2; 8 bases are a match to TRBD1. V lost 6 bases and J lost 2; bases outside the gene matches: 8. The CDR3 consists of 15 residues. Germline-derived CDR1 and CDR2 are MNHEY and SVGAGI. This CDR3 is CASRPAGGANYGYTF. The CDR3 DNA sequence: TGTGCCAGCAGGCCCGCAGGGGGCGCAAACTATGGCTACACCTTC.

This clone was observed once. V usage is TRBV5-1 and J usage is TRBJ2-7; D unclear. Germline V gene lookup returns CDR1 SGHRS and CDR2 YFSETQ. The CDR3 is 14 amino acids. Trimming left V 0 bases short and J 5 bases short, with 12 bases between. The CDR3 bases are TGCGCCAGCAGCTTGGGAGGTGAGTTCGACGAGCAGTACTTC. Amino acids: CASSLGGEFDEQYF.

The genes are TRBV5-1 and TRBJ2-5; TRBD1 matches at 12 bases. Germline trimming cut 0 bases from V and 4 bases from J; bases unmatched to any gene: 7. There are 17 residues in the CDR3. The germline V gene has CDR1 SGHRS and CDR2 YFSETQ. CDR3 nucleotides: TGCGCCAGCAGCTTGGGGGACAGGGGGCTGGTAACAGAGACCCAGTACTTC. Its protein product is CASSLGDRGLVTETQYF.

The V call is TRBV7-9, the J call TRBJ1-4; 10 nucleotides agree with TRBD1. V trimming: 2 bases; J trimming: 13 bases; junction bases outside the gene matches: 7. CDR1 and CDR2 (germline): SEHNR, FQNEAQ (reference sequence). The CDR3 has 14 amino acids. CDR3 amino acids: CASSLTGTGEILFF. The CDR3 DNA reads as TGTGCCAGCAGCTTAACCGGGACAGGGGAGATACTGTTTTTT.

The V gene is TRBV19, the J gene TRBJ1-2, with a tentative D call TRBD1 (5 bases). The germline V gene has CDR1 LNHDA and CDR2 SQIVND (reference sequence). V was cut by 6 bases and J by 0 bases, with 14 bases left in between. The CDR3 contains 15 residues. The CDR3, as DNA: TGTGCCAGTAGGTCCCGCAGGGTATCTAACTATGGCTACACCTTC. This translates into CASRSRRVSNYGYTF.

The J gene is TRBJ2-1, the V gene TRBV9, with 13 bases matching TRBD2. The germline V gene has CDR1 SGDLS and CDR2 YYNGEE. This CDR3 spans 16 amino acids. Unmatched junction bases numbered 12, after V lost 4 bases and J lost 11 bases. CDR3 region: CASSSLGTSGNKKQFF. CDR3 nucleotides: TGTGCCAGCAGCTCTCTAGGGACTAGCGGGAACAAGAAGCAGTTCTTC.